The 32 T cell receptor beta chains listed next were all sequenced from one sample in a study of blood T cell repertoires in COVID-19. Libraries were prepared by immunoSEQ multiplex PCR; TCRdb keeps only in-frame clonotypes and omits some of them. The sample comprises about 270,000 clones, about nine tenths of which are singletons, and about 2.3% rests with the top ten. The sample was PBMCs or T cells enriched from blood (not recorded which). The receptors come from a woman aged 40 to 55 with acute COVID-19.

V usage is TRBV24-1 and J usage is TRBJ1-2; tentatively, D is TRBD1 (5 bases). The CDR3 loop spans 14 amino acids. CDR1 and CDR2 (germline): KGHDR, SFDVKD. Trimming took 6 bases from V and 1 from J, leaving 11 bases between them. In nucleotides, the CDR3 is TGTGCCACCAGTCTCCAGGGTGGTAACTATGGCTACACCTTC. Translation: CATSLQGGNYGYTF.

The chain recombines TRBV28 with TRBJ1-2; D gene unclear. The CDR3 contains 13 residues. The germline gives CDR1 MDHEN, CDR2 SYDVKM. Trimming took 3 bases from V and 8 from J, leaving 13 bases between them. DNA of the CDR3: TGTGCCAGCAGTTTTTCCCGAGCGAGGGGCTACACCTTC. Residues: CASSFSRARGYTF.

J is TRBJ2-7 and V is TRBV5-1; TRBD2 matches at 13 bases. V was clipped by 1 base and J by 5 bases; unmatched bases: 18. Per germline, CDR1 SGHRS and CDR2 YFSETQ. The CDR3 has 20 residues. CDR3 in amino acids: CASSLLGTSGRAGPSDEQYF. The CDR3 bases are TGCGCCAGCAGCTTGTTGGGAACTAGCGGGAGGGCCGGCCCCTCTGACGAGCAGTACTTC.

The V call is TRBV28, the J call TRBJ1-1; a weak D match, TRBD1 (5 bases). The CDR3 is 13 residues long. CDR1 is MDHEN and CDR2 is SYDVKM in the germline V gene. CDR3 coding DNA: TGTGCAACCGGGACTAGCGTGGGCACTGAAGCTTTCTTT. It yields the protein CATGTSVGTEAFF.

A few counts support this clone. The rearrangement joins TRBV19 to TRBJ2-2; D is unresolved. This CDR3 has 15 amino acids. The ends were cut back, 3 bases at V and 4 bases at J, with 12 bases in the middle. Germline CDR1 and CDR2: LNHDA and SQIVND (reference sequence). In DNA form, the CDR3 reads TGTGCCAGTAGTATTGGCGCTAGAAGCACCGGGGAGCTGTTTTTT. Protein product: CASSIGARSTGELFF.

This chain connects TRBV9 to TRBJ1-1; no clear D. This CDR3 has 13 amino acids. Germline lookup yields CDR1 SGDLS and CDR2 YYNGEE. Trimming left V 4 bases short and J 2 bases short, with 9 bases between. This CDR3 reads CASSTTPNTEAFF. The CDR3 DNA reads as TGTGCCAGCAGCACCACACCAAACACTGAAGCTTTCTTT.

V gene TRBV7-6 combines with J gene TRBJ1-1, with 7 nucleotides matching TRBD1. The V segment lost 1 base and the J segment 8 bases; nucleotides outside the gene matches: 16. Germline loops: CDR1 SGHVS, CDR2 FNYEAQ. This CDR3 contains 17 residues. CDR3 residues: CASSLVGTTGPGAEAFF. DNA for the CDR3: TGTGCCAGCAGCTTAGTAGGGACGACAGGGCCGGGAGCCGAAGCTTTCTTT.

CDR3 DNA: TGCAGTGCCCCGCGGGAGACCCAGTACTTC. This sequence encodes CSAPRETQYF. The J gene is TRBJ2-5, the V gene TRBV20-1; the D is unclear. The CDR3 covers 10 residues. V lost 6 bases to trimming and J lost 5 bases, with 7 bases between them. CDR1 DFQATT and CDR2 SNEGSKA come from the germline V gene (reference sequence).

This chain joins TRBV12-3 or TRBV12-4 and TRBJ2-2; no firm D call. Deletions cut 4 bases from V and 7 bases from J, with 4 bases between. This CDR3 region has 11 residues. The CDR3 protein is CASSSHGELFF. The CDR3 DNA reads TGTGCCAGCAGTTCCCACGGGGAGCTGTTTTTT.

This chain joins TRBV28 and TRBJ1-1, with D tentatively TRBD1 (6 bases). Per germline, CDR1 MDHEN and CDR2 SYDVKM. Trimming stripped 3 bases from V and 7 bases from J, with 9 bases between. This CDR3 spans 12 amino acids. CDR3 nucleotides: TGTGCCAGCAGTTTGGGGACACATGAAGCTTTCTTT. This codes for CASSLGTHEAFF. The full variable domain, its missing parts supplied by reference TRBV28 and TRBJ1-1, is DVKVTQSSRYLVKRTGEKVFLECVQDMDHENMFWYRQDPGLGLRLIYFSYDVKMKEKGDIPEGYSVSREKKERFSLILESASTNQTSMYLCASSLGTHEAFFGQGTRLTVV.

This clone was detected a few times. This rearrangement joins TRBV7-9 to TRBJ1-1; 10 bases line up with TRBD1. Germline V gene lookup returns CDR1 SEHNR and CDR2 FQNEAQ (reference sequence). This CDR3 has 12 residues. V dropped 5 bases and J dropped 10; count of bases not matched to a gene: 4. The CDR3 loop reads CASSPWTGGAFF. The CDR3 DNA reads as TGTGCCAGCAGCCCGTGGACAGGGGGAGCTTTCTTT.

The chain is built from TRBV19 and TRBJ1-1; D is uncertain. The length of the CDR3 is 15 residues. Germline CDR1 reads LNHDA; CDR2 reads SQIVND (reference sequence). V lost 1 base and J 3 bases, leaving 12 bases between the germline ends. This CDR3 reads CASSIAPDGDTEAFF. CDR3 nucleotide sequence: TGTGCCAGTAGTATAGCCCCAGACGGAGACACTGAAGCTTTCTTT.

The chain combines TRBV7-2 with TRBJ1-2; D may be TRBD1 (6 bases). The CDR3 consists of 13 residues. Trimming removed 4 bases from V and 4 bases from J, with 10 bases in between. Germline V CDR1 and CDR2: SGHTA, FQGNSA. CDR3 bases: TGTGCCAGCAGCTCATCGACAGGCTATGGCTACACCTTC. Translated: CASSSSTGYGYTF.

This clone was seen a single time. This chain uses TRBV7-9 with TRBJ1-1; tentative D call: TRBD1 (6 bases). Deletions cut 5 bases from V and 7 bases from J, with 8 bases between. The CDR3 has 11 residues. Germline V gives CDR1 SEHNR, CDR2 FQNEAQ (reference sequence). CDR3 bases: TGTGCCAGCAGCCAAGGGGGTGAAGCTTTCTTT. It specifies CASSQGGEAFF.

This chain links TRBV11-2 with TRBJ1-2; D may be TRBD1 (6 bases). The V and J ends lost 0 bases and 1 base respectively, with 15 bases between them. The germline CDR1 and CDR2 sequences are SGHAT and FQNNGV. CDR3 length: 17 amino acids. CDR3 DNA: TGTGCCAGCAGCTTAGATTTTGGACAGTACGATAACTATGGCTACACCTTC. Translated: CASSLDFGQYDNYGYTF. Drawing the rest from reference TRBV11-2 and TRBJ1-2, the complete variable domain is EAGVAQSPRYKIIEKRQSVAFWCNPISGHATLYWYQQILGQGPKLLIQFQNNGVVDDSQLPKDRFSAERLKGVDSTLKIQPAKLEDSAVYLCASSLDFGQYDNYGYTFGSGTRLTVV.

The V and J genes are TRBV24-1 and TRBJ1-2, with TRBD1 matching over 9 bases. There are 15 residues in the CDR3. Looked up from germline, CDR1 is KGHDR and CDR2 is SFDVKD. V lost 4 bases to trimming and J lost 4 bases; unmatched junction nucleotides: 6. Here the CDR3 reads CATSEGQGSSYGYTF. Here the CDR3 DNA reads TGTGCCACCAGTGAAGGACAGGGGTCTAGCTATGGCTACACCTTC.

The chain couples TRBV7-9 to TRBJ1-4; 8 bases are shared with TRBD1. The germline CDR1 and CDR2 sequences are SEHNR and FQNEAQ (reference sequence). CDR3 length: 15 amino acids. Trimming removed 5 bases from V and 4 bases from J; junction bases left unmatched: 6. The CDR3 reads CASSTDREINEKLFF. Written as DNA, the CDR3 is TGTGCCAGCAGCACGGACAGGGAGATTAATGAAAAACTGTTTTTT.

The CDR3 coding sequence is TGTGCCAGTAGTCCCTCAAGGCAGGGAGGATCACCCCTCCACTTT. This sequence encodes CASSPSRQGGSPLHF. The chain employs TRBV19 and TRBJ1-6, with D maybe TRBD1 (5 bases). Per germline, CDR1 LNHDA and CDR2 SQIVND (reference sequence). The germline V and J ends were trimmed by 5 bases and 10 bases, with 18 bases remaining between them. The CDR3 has 15 residues.

This chain joins TRBV6-2 or TRBV6-3 and TRBJ2-2; D uncertain. V lost 2 bases and J lost 5, with 12 bases in between. The germline CDR1 and CDR2 sequences are MNHEY and SVGEGT. The CDR3 runs to 15 residues. In DNA, the CDR3 is TGTGCCAGCAGTTACGGTCCACCGAGAACCGGGGAGCTGTTTTTT. Protein: CASSYGPPRTGELFF.

The chain combines TRBV7-9 with TRBJ2-7; D remains unclear. V was pared by 4 bases and J by 0 bases, with 10 bases between. The length of the CDR3 is 14 residues. Germline V gene lookup returns CDR1 SEHNR and CDR2 FQNEAQ (reference sequence). CDR3 nucleotides: TGTGCCAGCAGCTATCCATTTAGCTCCTACGAGCAGTACTTC. This gives the protein CASSYPFSSYEQYF.

The chain recombines TRBV7-9 with TRBJ2-2; no firm D call. The V end lost 1 base, the J end lost 4 bases, and 7 bases lay between the germline ends. This CDR3 region has 14 residues. From germline, CDR1 is SEHNR and CDR2 FQNEAQ (reference sequence). The CDR3 DNA follows: TGTGCCAGCAGCTTAGATTTAGCCACCGGGGAGCTGTTTTTT. Its protein is CASSLDLATGELFF.

The V and J genes are TRBV6-5 and TRBJ1-1, with D perhaps matching TRBD1 (5 bases). The V end was cut by 5 bases, the J end by 7 bases, with 14 bases between. The CDR3 has 13 residues. CDR1 and CDR2 (germline): MNHEY, SVGAGI. CDR3 residues: CASSHSQGFEAFF. CDR3 DNA: TGTGCCAGCAGTCATTCTCAGGGTTTTGAAGCTTTCTTT.

The CDR3 reads CASSLTPARGDKYNEQFF. The CDR3 DNA follows: TGTGCCAGCAGCTTAACCCCCGCCCGGGGGGATAAATACAATGAGCAGTTCTTC. The rearrangement joins TRBV7-3 to TRBJ2-1, with 7 bases lining up with TRBD2. Germline V gene sequence: CDR1 SGHTA, CDR2 FQGTGA. V shed 0 bases, J shed 4 bases, and the junction held 12 bases outside the gene matches. The CDR3 contains 18 residues.

Only one count was recorded for this clone. V gene TRBV11-3 combines with J gene TRBJ2-7; tentative D call: TRBD1 (6 bases). Germline-derived CDR1 and CDR2 are SGHNT and YENEEA. CDR3 length: 12 amino acids. Trimming shortened V by 3 bases and J by 7 bases, and 10 bases separated the two germline ends. As DNA, the CDR3 is TGTGCCAGCAGCTTTCAAGGGGGAGAGCAGTACTTC. Its protein product is CASSFQGGEQYF.

This sequence joins TRBV5-1 and TRBJ1-6; 7 bases line up with TRBD1. The CDR3 contains 17 residues. Looked up from germline, CDR1 is SGHRS and CDR2 is YFSETQ. After removal of 4 bases from V and 3 bases from J, the junction contained 10 bases not matched to a gene. The CDR3 spells CASSPQDRQLYNSPLHF. As DNA, the CDR3 is TGCGCCAGCAGCCCTCAGGACAGGCAGCTCTATAATTCACCCCTCCACTTT.

The V gene is TRBV30, the J gene TRBJ1-5; D is unclear. The germline CDR1 and CDR2 sequences are GTSNPN and SVGIG (reference sequence). Trimming took off 4 bases at V and 9 bases at J, with 25 bases between the two ends. CDR3 length: 16 amino acids. The CDR3 sequence is CAWKHKASGRGGPQHF. The DNA for the CDR3 is TGTGCCTGGAAGCACAAAGCCAGCGGACGAGGAGGGCCCCAGCATTTT.

Here the CDR3 reads CASSISERTNTGELFF. CDR3 bases: TGTGCCAGTAGTATCTCGGAGCGGACCAACACCGGGGAGCTGTTTTTT. V is TRBV19 and J is TRBJ2-2; D is perhaps TRBD2 (5 bases). The ends were cut back, 3 bases at V and 2 bases at J, with 13 bases in the middle. The CDR3 runs to 16 residues. CDR1 is LNHDA, CDR2 SQIVND, per germline (reference sequence).

The chain recombines TRBV30 with TRBJ2-7, with 7 nucleotides matching TRBD1. This CDR3 contains 14 residues. V lost 3 bases, J lost 5 bases, and 10 bases stayed unmatched. Germline V gene lookup returns CDR1 GTSNPN and CDR2 SVGIG (reference sequence). The CDR3, as DNA: TGTGCCTGGAGATGGAACAGGGGTAACCACGAGCAGTACTTC. Amino acids: CAWRWNRGNHEQYF. Full variable domain (outside the CDR3, taken from reference TRBV30 and TRBJ2-7): SQTIHQWPATLVQPVGSPLSLECTVEGTSNPNLYWYRQAAGRGLQLLFYSVGIGQISSEVPQNLSASRPQDRQFILSSKKLLLSDSGFYLCAWRWNRGNHEQYFGPGTRLTVT.

The chain couples TRBV24-1 to TRBJ1-5; 7 nucleotides line up with TRBD1. V lost 8 bases, J lost 1 base, and 7 bases stayed unmatched. CDR3 length: 15 amino acids. The germline V gene encodes CDR1 KGHDR and CDR2 SFDVKD. CDR3 sequence (DNA): TGTGCCACCACCAAACCAGGGGGGAGCAATCAGCCCCAGCATTTT. Encoded protein: CATTKPGGSNQPQHF.

The chain employs TRBV6-1 and TRBJ2-2; D is unresolved. Germline CDR1 is MNHNS and CDR2 is SASEGT. The CDR3 is made up of 16 amino acids. V was clipped by 0 bases and J by 1 base, with 9 bases between them. The CDR3 DNA reads TGTGCCAGCAGTGAAGCCGTTGGCAAGAACACCGGGGAGCTGTTTTTT. Its translation is CASSEAVGKNTGELFF.

CDR3 residues: CASRLGGGYGYTF. CDR3 DNA sequence: TGTGCCAGCAGGTTAGGGGGCGGCTATGGCTACACCTTC. The V gene is TRBV28, the J gene TRBJ1-2; 7 bases fit TRBD1. V lost 6 bases and J lost 4; bases outside the gene matches: 5. The CDR3 spans 13 residues. Germline V gene data show CDR1 as MDHEN and CDR2 as SYDVKM.

The chain's CDR3 is CSASPGHSMNTEAFF. In DNA, the CDR3 is TGCAGTGCTAGTCCAGGACACTCGATGAACACTGAAGCTTTCTTT. The J gene is TRBJ1-1, the V gene TRBV20-1; possible D gene TRBD1, 5 bases. CDR1 and CDR2 (germline): DFQATT, SNEGSKA (reference sequence). The CDR3 consists of 15 residues. V was trimmed by 3 bases and J by 0 bases, leaving 14 bases between them.